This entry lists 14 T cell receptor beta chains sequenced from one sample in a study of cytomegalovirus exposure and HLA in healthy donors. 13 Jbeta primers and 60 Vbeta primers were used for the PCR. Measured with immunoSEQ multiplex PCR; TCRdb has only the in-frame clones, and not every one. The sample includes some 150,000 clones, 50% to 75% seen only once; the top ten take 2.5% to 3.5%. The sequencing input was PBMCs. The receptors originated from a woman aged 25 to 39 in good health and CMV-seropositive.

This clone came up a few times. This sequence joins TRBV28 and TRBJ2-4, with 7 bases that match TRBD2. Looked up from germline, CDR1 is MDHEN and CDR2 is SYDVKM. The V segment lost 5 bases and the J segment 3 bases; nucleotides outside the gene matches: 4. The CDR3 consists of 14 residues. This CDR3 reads CASSQTGGKNIQYF. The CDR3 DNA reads TGTGCCAGCAGTCAGACGGGGGGCAAAAACATTCAGTACTTC.

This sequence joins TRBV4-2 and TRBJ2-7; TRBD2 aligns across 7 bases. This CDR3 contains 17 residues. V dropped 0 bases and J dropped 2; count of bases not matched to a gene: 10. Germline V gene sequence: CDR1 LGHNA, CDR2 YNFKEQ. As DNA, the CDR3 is TGTGCCAGCAGCCAAGATTTAGGCGGGAGTATCCCCTACGAGCAGTACTTC. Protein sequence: CASSQDLGGSIPYEQYF.

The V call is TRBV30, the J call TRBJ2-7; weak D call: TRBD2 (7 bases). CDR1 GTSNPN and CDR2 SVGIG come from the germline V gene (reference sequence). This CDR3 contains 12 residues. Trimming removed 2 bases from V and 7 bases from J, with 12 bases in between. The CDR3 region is CAWSRTRGEQYF. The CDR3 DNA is TGTGCCTGGAGTCGGACTAGGGGGGAGCAGTACTTC.

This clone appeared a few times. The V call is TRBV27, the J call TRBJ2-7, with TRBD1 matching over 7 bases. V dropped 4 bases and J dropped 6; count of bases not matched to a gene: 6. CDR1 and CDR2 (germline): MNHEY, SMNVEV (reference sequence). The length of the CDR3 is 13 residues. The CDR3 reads CASSYDRVREQYF. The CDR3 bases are TGTGCCAGCAGTTATGACAGGGTACGCGAGCAGTACTTC.

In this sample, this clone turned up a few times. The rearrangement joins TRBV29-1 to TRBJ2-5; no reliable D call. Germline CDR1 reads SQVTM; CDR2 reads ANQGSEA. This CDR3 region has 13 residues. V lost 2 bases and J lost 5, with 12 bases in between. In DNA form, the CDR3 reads TGCAGCGTTGAACCCAGCGTCCAGGAGACCCAGTACTTC. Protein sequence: CSVEPSVQETQYF. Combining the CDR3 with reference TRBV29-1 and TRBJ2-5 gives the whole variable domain SAVISQKPSRDICQRGTSLTIQCQVDSQVTMMFWYRQQPGQSLTLIATANQGSEATYESGFVIDKFPISRPNLTFSTLTVSNMSPEDSSIYLCSVEPSVQETQYFGPGTRLLVL.

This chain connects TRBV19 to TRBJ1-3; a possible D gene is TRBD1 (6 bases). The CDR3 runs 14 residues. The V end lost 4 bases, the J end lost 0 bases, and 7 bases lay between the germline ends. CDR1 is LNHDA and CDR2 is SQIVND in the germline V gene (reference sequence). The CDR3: CASSNRASGNTIYF. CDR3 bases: TGTGCCAGTAGTAACAGGGCCTCTGGAAACACCATATATTTT.

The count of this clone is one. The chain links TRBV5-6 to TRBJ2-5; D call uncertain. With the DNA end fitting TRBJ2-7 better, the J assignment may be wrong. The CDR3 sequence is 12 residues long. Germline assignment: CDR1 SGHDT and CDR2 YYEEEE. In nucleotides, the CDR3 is TGTGCCAGCAGCCTTACAGACTACGAGCAGTACTTC. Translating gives CASSLTDYEQYF.

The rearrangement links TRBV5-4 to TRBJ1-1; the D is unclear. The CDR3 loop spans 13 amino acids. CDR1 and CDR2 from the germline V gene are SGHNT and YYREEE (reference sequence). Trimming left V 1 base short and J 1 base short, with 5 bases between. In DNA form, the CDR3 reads TGTGCCAGCAGCTTGCGGAGGAACACTGAAGCTTTCTTT. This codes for CASSLRRNTEAFF.

The DNA for the CDR3 is TGTGCCAGCAGCTCGAGGGGACAGGGCTACAATGAGCAGTTCTTC. Translating it yields CASSSRGQGYNEQFF. The chain recombines TRBV5-4 with TRBJ2-1; 9 nucleotides align to TRBD1. This CDR3 contains 15 residues. The V gene end was trimmed by 3 bases and the J gene end by 3 bases; junction bases not matched to a gene: 4. Germline lookup yields CDR1 SGHNT and CDR2 YYREEE (reference sequence).

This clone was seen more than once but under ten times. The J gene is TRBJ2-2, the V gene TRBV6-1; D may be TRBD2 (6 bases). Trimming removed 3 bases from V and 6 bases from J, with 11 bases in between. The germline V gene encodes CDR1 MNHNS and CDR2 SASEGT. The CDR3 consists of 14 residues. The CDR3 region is CASSDLGEAGELFF. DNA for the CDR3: TGTGCCAGCAGTGATCTAGGGGAGGCCGGGGAGCTGTTTTTT.

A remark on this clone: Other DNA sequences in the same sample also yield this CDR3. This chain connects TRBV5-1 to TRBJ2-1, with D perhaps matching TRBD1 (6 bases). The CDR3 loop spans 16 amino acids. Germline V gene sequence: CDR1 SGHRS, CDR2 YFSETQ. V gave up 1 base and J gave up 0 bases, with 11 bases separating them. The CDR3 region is CASSLLGASSYNEQFF. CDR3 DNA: TGCGCCAGCAGCTTGTTGGGGGCAAGCTCCTACAATGAGCAGTTCTTC.

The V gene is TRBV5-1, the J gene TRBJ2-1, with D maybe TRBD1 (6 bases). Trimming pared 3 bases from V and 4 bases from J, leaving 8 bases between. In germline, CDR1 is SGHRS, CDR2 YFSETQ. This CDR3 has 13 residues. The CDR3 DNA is TGCGCCAGCAGCTGGGACACGTACAATGAGCAGTTCTTC. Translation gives CASSWDTYNEQFF. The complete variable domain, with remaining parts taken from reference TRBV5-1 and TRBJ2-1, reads KAGVTQTPRYLIKTRGQQVTLSCSPISGHRSVSWYQQTPGQGLQFLFEYFSETQRNKGNFPGRFSGRQFSNSRSEMNVSTLELGDSALYLCASSWDTYNEQFFGPGTRLTVL.

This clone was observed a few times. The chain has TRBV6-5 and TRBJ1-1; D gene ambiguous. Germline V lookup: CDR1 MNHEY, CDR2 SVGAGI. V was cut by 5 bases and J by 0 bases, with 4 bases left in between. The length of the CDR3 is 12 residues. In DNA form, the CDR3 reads TGTGCCAGCAGTACAATGAACACTGAAGCTTTCTTT. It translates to CASSTMNTEAFF.

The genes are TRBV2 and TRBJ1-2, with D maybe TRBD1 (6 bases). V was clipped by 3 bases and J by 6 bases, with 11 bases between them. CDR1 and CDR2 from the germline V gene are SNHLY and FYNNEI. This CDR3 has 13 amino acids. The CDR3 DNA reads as TGTGCCAGCAGTGATACAGGGAGTCATGGCTACACCTTC. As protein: CASSDTGSHGYTF.